This T cell receptor beta chain was observed in a study of identical twins. Trimming removed 5 bases from V and 7 bases from J, with 14 bases in between. Germline loops: CDR1 SGHVS, CDR2 FQNEAQ. This CDR3 region has 13 residues. A note on this clonotype: What it binds is not known.

TCRdb called the 5' RACE reads again in MiXCR, with one record for every CDR3 protein. This table holds 700,000 to 950,000 distinct CDR3 sequences, 9% to 15% found once. Study-wide results and caveats: With monozygotic twins, out-of-frame TCR alpha sharing exceeded what models estimated.

In addition, the sample was reused for a study of yellow fever vaccine responses in identical twins.

The source of this sequence is a woman between 18 and 29 years old in good health. The sample comprised PBMCs. The V call is TRBV7-8, the J call TRBJ1-1; the D gene is possibly TRBD1 (6 bases). The CDR3 DNA sequence: TGTGCCAGCAGCCCTGTAGGGGGGGTTGAAGCTTTCTTT. Its protein product is CASSPVGGVEAFF.